Following are 13 T cell receptor beta chains from one sample sequenced in a study of T cell responses to AZD1222 COVID-19 vaccine. The repertoire was sequenced with immunoSEQ multiplex PCR; TCRdb's copy has only in-frame clones and lacks some. The data hold 110,000 to 150,000 clones, with approximately 85% observed a single time. Sample: peripheral blood, taken on day 0 of AZD1222 vaccination. These receptors originate from an adult in good health.

This clone showed up just once. V and J are TRBV9 and TRBJ2-6; D is undetermined. CDR3 length: 17 residues. The germline gives CDR1 SGDLS, CDR2 YYNGEE. V was cut by 0 bases and J by 1 base, with 11 bases left in between. The CDR3 loop is CASSVGLIRSGANVLTF. In nucleotides, the CDR3 is TGTGCCAGCAGCGTAGGGCTTATTAGATCTGGGGCCAACGTCCTGACTTTC.

This chain connects TRBV14 to TRBJ1-1, with D possibly being TRBD1 (5 bases). The CDR3 is 13 amino acids. Germline V gene lookup returns CDR1 SGHDN and CDR2 FVKESK. V was clipped by 5 bases and J by 0 bases, with 7 bases between them. The CDR3 spells CASSWDLNTEAFF. The CDR3 nucleotides read TGTGCCAGCAGCTGGGACTTGAACACTGAAGCTTTCTTT.

This clone was seen a single time. The chain carries TRBV24-1 and TRBJ2-2; D may be TRBD1 or TRBD2 (5 bases each). Germline values: CDR1 KGHDR, CDR2 SFDVKD. Trimming stripped 8 bases from V and 4 bases from J, with 7 bases between. The CDR3 runs 12 residues. The CDR3 nucleotides read TGTGCCACCAAGGGGAGCACCGGGGAGCTGTTTTTT. Protein sequence: CATKGSTGELFF.

CDR3 sequence: CASSTPAPGTGELFF. The CDR3 DNA sequence: TGTGCCAGTAGTACCCCGGCACCCGGAACCGGGGAGCTGTTTTTT. The rearrangement uses TRBV19 and TRBJ2-2; D is ambiguous. The CDR3 spans 15 residues. V lost 4 bases and J 5 bases, leaving 14 bases between the germline ends. CDR1 is LNHDA, CDR2 SQIVND, per germline (reference sequence).

This chain joins TRBV19 and TRBJ1-5; D not resolved. Per the germline V gene, CDR1 is LNHDA and CDR2 is SQIVND (reference sequence). The germline V and J ends were trimmed by 3 bases and 4 bases, with 7 bases remaining between them. The CDR3 sequence is 13 residues long. The CDR3 loop is CASSMIGNQPQHF. The DNA of the CDR3 is TGTGCCAGTAGTATGATTGGAAATCAGCCCCAGCATTTT.

This clone was counted a single time. The chain is built from TRBV11-3 and TRBJ2-3; no definite D call. Germline loops: CDR1 SGHNT, CDR2 YENEEA. V was trimmed by 3 bases and J by 2 bases, leaving 12 bases between them. There are 15 residues in the CDR3. This CDR3 reads CASSLGGRATDTQYF. The CDR3, as DNA: TGTGCCAGCAGCTTGGGTGGTAGAGCCACAGATACGCAGTATTTT.

The chain recombines TRBV5-1 with TRBJ2-5, with TRBD1 matching over 7 bases. The CDR3 contains 15 residues. V lost 4 bases and J lost 4; bases outside the gene matches: 10. CDR1 SGHRS and CDR2 YFSETQ come from the germline V gene. The CDR3 region has the DNA TGCGCCAGCAGCCAGGGATCGACAGGGCCAGAGACCCAGTACTTC. This sequence encodes CASSQGSTGPETQYF.

The rearrangement uses TRBV28 and TRBJ2-7; D unresolved. CDR3 size: 16 residues. Germline V lookup: CDR1 MDHEN, CDR2 SYDVKM. V shed 1 base and J shed 6 bases, with 19 bases lying between them. The CDR3 reads CASSLSLVGSVVEQYF. The CDR3 bases are TGTGCCAGCAGTTTATCTTTAGTCGGGTCCGTTGTCGAGCAGTACTTC.

The chain joins TRBV7-2 to TRBJ2-6; 9 nucleotides match TRBD2. Losses at the gene ends were 5 bases for V and 0 bases for J; bases not matched to a gene: 8. From germline, CDR1 is SGHTA and CDR2 FQGNSA. The CDR3 runs to 18 residues. CDR3 DNA: TGTGCCAGCAGCCAAGATGGCGGGGGGGCCTCTGGGGCCAACGTCCTGACTTTC. It specifies CASSQDGGGASGANVLTF.

The chain carries TRBV6-5 and TRBJ1-1; no clear D gene. CDR3 length equals 14 residues. Trimming took 0 bases from V and 7 from J, leaving 12 bases between them. CDR1 and CDR2 from the germline V gene are MNHEY and SVGAGI. CDR3 region: CASSYSTNADEAFF. As DNA, the CDR3 is TGTGCCAGCAGTTACTCGACAAACGCCGATGAAGCTTTCTTT.

The gene calls are TRBV5-1 and TRBJ1-1; D possibly corresponds to TRBD1 (5 bases). Germline V gives CDR1 SGHRS, CDR2 YFSETQ. The CDR3 totals 16 residues. Between the trimmed V and J ends, which lost 4 bases and 1 base, there was a span of 17 bases. CDR3 residues: CASSKEAGDRNTEAFF. The CDR3 nucleotides are TGCGCCAGCAGCAAGGAGGCAGGAGACAGGAACACTGAAGCTTTCTTT.

The chain uses TRBV6-5 and TRBJ1-4, with D possibly being TRBD1 (5 bases). CDR3 size: 16 residues. CDR1 MNHEY and CDR2 SVGAGI come from the germline V gene. Trimming took off 4 bases at V and 8 bases at J, with 20 bases between the two ends. CDR3 loop: CASSSQGLQGREKLFF. The DNA of the CDR3 is TGTGCCAGCAGTTCCCAGGGTCTACAAGGACGGGAAAAACTGTTTTTT.

This chain links TRBV29-1 with TRBJ1-4; 7 bases fit TRBD1. The CDR3 contains 14 residues. After removal of 7 bases from V and 5 bases from J, the junction contained 10 bases not matched to a gene. Germline loops: CDR1 SQVTM, CDR2 ANQGSEA. The CDR3 sequence is CSARGQDGNEKLFF. DNA of the CDR3: TGCAGCGCCAGAGGACAGGATGGGAATGAAAAACTGTTTTTT.